This T cell receptor beta chain was captured in a study of blood T cell repertoires in COVID-19. Study-wide background: Both acute and convalescent COVID-19 samples were obtained from the United States, Italy and Spain. PBMCs, B-cell-depleted T cells, or T cells provided the cDNA or gDNA that made up the material.

Original processing notes: The assay estimated nucleated cells by amplifying reference gene primers. Sequencing was performed with immunoSEQ multiplex PCR; in TCRdb, only in-frame clones are kept and a portion is missing. The V and J calls and clone size come from that table; D and trimming were worked out from the DNA. The table includes roughly 32,000 clones, over 85% detected once. The CDR3 consists of 17 residues. The germline V gene encodes CDR1 MNHEY and CDR2 SMNVEV (reference sequence). The ends were cut back, 2 bases at V and 1 base at J, with 16 bases in the middle. The receptor comes from a male donor with active COVID-19. Sequenced material: peripheral blood. This chain uses TRBV27 with TRBJ2-3; no definite D call. The CDR3 protein is CASSLRLTQRRTDTQYF. The CDR3 bases are TGTGCCAGCAGTTTACGGCTGACACAGAGACGCACAGATACGCAGTATTTT.